The rows below give T cell receptor beta chains drawn from one sample of a study of blood T cell repertoires in COVID-19. Method: immunoSEQ multiplex PCR; TCRdb's copy keeps in-frame clones and lacks some. The table includes about 260,000 clones, about 88% detected once. The specimen sequenced was peripheral blood. These receptors came from a young man with active or convalescent COVID-19. Each CDR3 is given with its conserved first and last residue. A D gene is named only where the DNA matches it firmly. The size entry is marked missing in some rows and otherwise reads once, few, many or a size class.

clone_size,d_call,j_call,v_call,cdr3_nt,cdr3_aa
.,TRBD1,TRBJ1-1,TRBV9,TGTGCCAGCAGCGTAGGTGACAGGGGGCTGGGCACTGAAGCTTTCTTT,CASSVGDRGLGTEAFF
.,.,TRBJ1-4,TRBV4-3,TGCGCCAGCAGCCAAAGCAGAACAGGAAATAATGAAAAACTGTTTTTT,CASSQSRTGNNEKLFF
.,.,TRBJ2-3,TRBV14,TGTGCCAGCAGCCAGAGGCGAACAGATACGCAGTATTTT,CASSQRRTDTQYF
.,.,TRBJ1-1,TRBV5-6,TGTGCCAGCAGCCGCGACCGGGGGAACACTGAAGCTTTCTTT,CASSRDRGNTEAFF
.,.,TRBJ2-5,TRBV3-1/TRBV3-2,TGTGCCAGCAGCCAAGGGCTAGCGGAGACCCAGTACTTC,CASSQGLAETQYF
.,TRBD1,TRBJ2-5,TRBV9,TGTGCCAGCAGCCCCCGGGACAGGGTGGAAGAGACCCAGTACTTC,CASSPRDRVEETQYF
.,TRBD1,TRBJ2-7,TRBV6-4,TGTGCCAGCAGCGTGACAGGGGGCCCTACCTACGAGCAGTACTTC,CASSVTGGPTYEQYF
.,TRBD1,TRBJ1-5,TRBV30,TGTGCCTGGAGTGCCGACAGGGTGGGAAATCAGCCCCAGCATTTT,CAWSADRVGNQPQHF
.,.,TRBJ1-1,TRBV30,TGTGCCTGGAGTCAGGGGATGAACACTGAAGCTTTCTTT,CAWSQGMNTEAFF
.,.,TRBJ2-1,TRBV7-2,TGTGCCAGCAGCTCAACAAGGGGCAATGAGCAGTTCTTC,CASSSTRGNEQFF
.,.,TRBJ2-2,TRBV18,TGTGCCAGCTCACCTAGACACGGGGGAGACACCGGGGAGCTGTTTTTT,CASSPRHGGDTGELFF
.,TRBD2,TRBJ2-3,TRBV7-6,TGTGCCAGCAGCTCCGGACTAGCGGGGGGGACAGATACGCAGTATTTT,CASSSGLAGGTDTQYF
.,TRBD1,TRBJ1-2,TRBV5-1,TGCGCCAGCAGCCTACGGACAGGGCAGGCCTATGGCTACACCTTC,CASSLRTGQAYGYTF
.,.,TRBJ1-6,TRBV12-5,TGTGCTAGTAGTGCCCAGACTTCGACGGAATTATCACCCCTCCACTTT,CASSAQTSTELSPLHF
.,.,TRBJ1-1,TRBV6-6,TGTGCCAGCATTAAAACGGACAGTTTGAACACTGAAGCTTTCTTT,CASIKTDSLNTEAFF
.,.,TRBJ2-7,TRBV10-2,TGCGCCAGCAGTGAGTCTGGGAAACAGGGCCCCTACGAGCAGTACTTC,CASSESGKQGPYEQYF
.,.,TRBJ2-5,TRBV7-2,TGTGCCAGCAGACTGACCCTGCAGGTAGAGACCCAGTACTTC,CASRLTLQVETQYF
.,TRBD2,TRBJ2-1,TRBV4-2,TGTGCCAGCAGCCACGCGGCAAGCGGGGGGGGGAATGAGCAGTTCTTC,CASSHAASGGGNEQFF
.,.,TRBJ1-6,TRBV10-3,TGTGCCATCAGTGCTACAGGATATTCACCCCTCCACTTT,CAISATGYSPLHF
.,.,TRBJ2-7,TRBV7-9,TGTGCCAGCAGCAAACTTGACAGTTTCTCCTACGAGCAGTACTTC,CASSKLDSFSYEQYF
.,.,TRBJ2-1,TRBV7-2,TGTGCCAGCAGCTTATCGGCGGGGAGCTCCTACAATGAGCAGTTCTTC,CASSLSAGSSYNEQFF
.,TRBD2,TRBJ2-3,TRBV9,TGTGCCAGCAGCGTATCAAGCGGGGGGCCTTCCGATACGCAGTATTTT,CASSVSSGGPSDTQYF
.,.,TRBJ2-3,TRBV25-1,TGTGCCAGCAGTGGGAGGGGTAGTTTCACAGATACGCAGTATTTT,CASSGRGSFTDTQYF
.,.,TRBJ1-6,TRBV4-1,TGCGCCAGCAGCCAAGAGGGGACTTTTAGGAATTCACCCCTCCACTTT,CASSQEGTFRNSPLHF
.,.,TRBJ1-2,TRBV19,TGTGCCAGTAGCGAGGGCGTCTATGGCTACACCTTC,CASSEGVYGYTF
.,TRBD2,TRBJ2-4,TRBV30,TGTGCCTGGAGTTCGCGGGGGGTAGGGAACATTCAGTACTTC,CAWSSRGVGNIQYF
.,.,TRBJ1-1,TRBV9,TGTGCCAGCAGCGCCTCGCAGGGTGGTGAAGCTTTCTTT,CASSASQGGEAFF
.,TRBD1,TRBJ1-2,TRBV19,TGTGCCAGTATCCCTACGTCGGCAGGGGGCGACTATGGCTACACCTTC,CASIPTSAGGDYGYTF
.,TRBD1,TRBJ1-2,TRBV18,TGTGCCAGCTCAGAAGCCCACAGGGGGCGACACTATGGCTACACCTTC,CASSEAHRGRHYGYTF
.,TRBD1,TRBJ1-6,TRBV18,TGTGCCAGCTCAGCGGGACAGGGGCGATCACCCCTCCACTTT,CASSAGQGRSPLHF
.,TRBD2,TRBJ2-2,TRBV7-8,TGTGCCAGCAGCTCTTTTGAGCGGGGGGGAACCACCGGGGAGCTGTTTTTT,CASSSFERGGTTGELFF
.,.,TRBJ2-3,TRBV5-4,TGTGCCAGCAGCTTGGATAGTCTCCCCGATACGCAGTATTTT,CASSLDSLPDTQYF
.,.,TRBJ2-3,TRBV27,TGTGCCAGCAGAGGACTAAACACAGATACGCAGTATTTT,CASRGLNTDTQYF
.,.,TRBJ1-2,TRBV19,TGTGCCAGTAGTAGACAGAATCTCTATGGCTACACCTTC,CASSRQNLYGYTF
.,.,TRBJ1-1,TRBV14,TGTGCCAGCAGCCAAAGCCTGAACACTGAAGCTTTCTTT,CASSQSLNTEAFF
.,.,TRBJ1-6,TRBV11-2,TGTGCCAGCAGCCCCGTCCGGGGGGATTCACCCCTCCACTTT,CASSPVRGDSPLHF
.,.,TRBJ2-7,TRBV18,TGTGCCAGCTCACGGCTACAGCCGACAGCCTACGAGCAGTACTTC,CASSRLQPTAYEQYF
.,TRBD1,TRBJ1-1,TRBV2,TGTGCCAGCAGACCTACTGTACAGGGGGCTTTATGGGCTTTCTTT,CASRPTVQGALWAFF
.,TRBD1,TRBJ2-3,TRBV11-2,TGTGCCAGCAGCTCACAGGGGCCCACCAGGGACACAGATACGCAGTATTTT,CASSSQGPTRDTDTQYF
.,.,TRBJ1-2,TRBV6-5,TGTGCCAGCAGGCGACAGAATAACTATGGCTACACCTTC,CASRRQNNYGYTF
.,TRBD2,TRBJ2-7,TRBV20-1,TGCAGTGCTAGTCGGCGGGGGATTCCCTACGAGCAGTACTTC,CSASRRGIPYEQYF
.,.,TRBJ2-5,TRBV10-3,TGTGCCATCAGTCGGGGTGCGACAACACTTCAAGAGACCCAGTACTTC,CAISRGATTLQETQYF
.,.,TRBJ1-1,TRBV5-6,TGTGCCAGCAGCTGGGGGACTGAACAGATATTAGAAGCTTTCTTT,CASSWGTEQILEAFF
.,.,TRBJ1-2,TRBV23-1,TGCGCCAGCAGTCCGAAAGCGGGTAGACCTAACTATGGCTACACCTTC,CASSPKAGRPNYGYTF
.,.,TRBJ1-1,TRBV6-2/TRBV6-3,TGTGCCAGCAGTTACCGAGCCGACAGGAACACTGAAGCTTTCTTT,CASSYRADRNTEAFF
.,.,TRBJ1-5,TRBV6-2/TRBV6-3,TGTGCCAGCAGTTACTCGATTTTTGGGGGCAGGAGAAATCAGCCCCAGCATTTT,CASSYSIFGGRRNQPQHF
.,.,TRBJ1-5,TRBV6-1,TGTGCCAGCAGTGAAGGCGGGCATAGCAATCAGCCCCAGCATTTT,CASSEGGHSNQPQHF
once,.,TRBJ1-1,TRBV12-5,TGTGCTAGTGGTGACACAGGAGTTGAAGCTTTCTTT,CASGDTGVEAFF
.,.,TRBJ2-7,TRBV7-8,TGTGCCAGCAGCTTAGCGCGGGTCGGCAGGACGTTTTACGAGCAGTACTTC,CASSLARVGRTFYEQYF
.,.,TRBJ1-6,TRBV5-1,TGCGCCCGCCGCGGGGGGGGAGGTCCTAGGTCCCCTCCTGCCTCACCCCTCCACTTT,CARRGGGGPRSPPASPLHF
many,TRBD1,TRBJ2-6,TRBV6-4,TGTGCCAGCAGTGACTCAGGGGGCACTGGGGCCAACGTCCTGACTTTC,CASSDSGGTGANVLTF
.,TRBD2,TRBJ2-5,TRBV7-8,TGTGCCAGCAGCCCTGGGGTTCGAGCGGGGGAGGATGAGACCCAGTACTTC,CASSPGVRAGEDETQYF
once,.,TRBJ1-4,TRBV2,TGTGCCAGCAGTGTTGGGAGGGATCGCGAAAAACTGTTTTTT,CASSVGRDREKLFF
.,TRBD1,TRBJ1-5,TRBV6-2/TRBV6-3,TGTGCCAGCAGTTACGATAAAAAAAGGGACAGGTCCAATCAGCCCCAGCATTTT,CASSYDKKRDRSNQPQHF
.,.,TRBJ2-2,TRBV7-9,TGTGCCAGCAGCTTAGGGCGGGCCGACACCGGGGAGCTGTTTTTT,CASSLGRADTGELFF
.,.,TRBJ1-1,TRBV27,TGTGCCAGCAGTTTTTTCAGCAGGGTTGGGACTGAAGCTTTCTTT,CASSFFSRVGTEAFF
.,.,TRBJ1-3,TRBV18,TGTGCCAGCTCATCCCAGGAAACTGGAAACACCATATATTTT,CASSSQETGNTIYF
once,.,TRBJ1-2,TRBV12-3/TRBV12-4,TGTGCCAGCAGTTTAGGAGGGTTCGATGGCTACACCTTC,CASSLGGFDGYTF
.,.,TRBJ1-1,TRBV12-3/TRBV12-4,TGTGCCAGCAGGGAGTACACTGAAGCTTTCTTT,CASREYTEAFF